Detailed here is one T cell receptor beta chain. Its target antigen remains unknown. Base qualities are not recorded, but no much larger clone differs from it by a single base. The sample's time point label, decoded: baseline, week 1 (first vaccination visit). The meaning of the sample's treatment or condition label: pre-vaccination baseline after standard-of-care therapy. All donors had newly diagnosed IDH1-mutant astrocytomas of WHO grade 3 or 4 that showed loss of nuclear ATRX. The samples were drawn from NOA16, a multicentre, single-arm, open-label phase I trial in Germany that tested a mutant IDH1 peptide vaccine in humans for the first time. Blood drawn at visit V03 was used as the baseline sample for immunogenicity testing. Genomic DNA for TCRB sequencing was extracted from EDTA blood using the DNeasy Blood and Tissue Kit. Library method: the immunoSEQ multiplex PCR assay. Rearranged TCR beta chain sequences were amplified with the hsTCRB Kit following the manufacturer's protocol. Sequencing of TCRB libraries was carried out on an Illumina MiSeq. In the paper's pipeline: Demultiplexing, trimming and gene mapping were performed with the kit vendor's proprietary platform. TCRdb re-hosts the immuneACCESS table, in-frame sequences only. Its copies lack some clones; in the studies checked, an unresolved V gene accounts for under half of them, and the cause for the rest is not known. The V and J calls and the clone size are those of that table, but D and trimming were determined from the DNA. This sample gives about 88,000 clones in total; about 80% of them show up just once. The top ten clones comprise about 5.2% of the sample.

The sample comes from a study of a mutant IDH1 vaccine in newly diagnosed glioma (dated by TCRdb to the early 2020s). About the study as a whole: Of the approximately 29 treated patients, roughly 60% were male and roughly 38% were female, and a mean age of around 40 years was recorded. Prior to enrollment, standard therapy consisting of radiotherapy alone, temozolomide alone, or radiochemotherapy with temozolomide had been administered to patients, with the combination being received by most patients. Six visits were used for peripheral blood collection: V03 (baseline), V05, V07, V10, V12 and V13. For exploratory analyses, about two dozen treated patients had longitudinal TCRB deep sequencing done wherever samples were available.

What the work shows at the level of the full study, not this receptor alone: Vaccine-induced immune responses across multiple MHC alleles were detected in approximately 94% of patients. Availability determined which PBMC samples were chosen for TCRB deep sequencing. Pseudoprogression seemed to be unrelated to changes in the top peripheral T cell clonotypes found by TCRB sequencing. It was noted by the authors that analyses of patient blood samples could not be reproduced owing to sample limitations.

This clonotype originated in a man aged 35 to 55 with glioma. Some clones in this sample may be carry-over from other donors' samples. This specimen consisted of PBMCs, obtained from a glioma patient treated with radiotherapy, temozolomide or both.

CDR3 reads: CAWSPGQETQYF. The sequence in DNA is TGTGCCTGGAGTCCCGGTCAAGAGACCCAGTACTTC. The V and J segments used are TRBV30 and TRBJ2-5, with no reliable assignment of the D segment. Sequences GTSNPN (CDR1) and SVGIG (CDR2) are obtained from the germline V gene (reference sequence). V is reduced by 2 bases and J by 2 bases, leaving a spacing of 6 bases between them. The CDR3 holds 12 amino acids from the cysteine to the phenylalanine. Of all the DNA, just the CDR3 is kept, 36 bases in frame from base 1.